Included here is one T cell receptor (beta chain) sequence, with context. The antigen is unknown. The repertoire was sequenced with immunoSEQ multiplex PCR; TCRdb's copy has only in-frame clones and lacks some. The sample has under 250,000 clones, under 95% seen once. The data were obtained in a study of T cell responses to AZD1222 COVID-19 vaccine. Overall study results and limits: Spike was spanned by vaccine-associated CD4 TCRs, with dominance at 160-218 and 743-854.

CDR1 is SGHTS, CDR2 YDEGEE, per germline. V dropped 0 bases and J dropped 4 bases, with 13 bases sitting between them. CDR3 length: 16 residues. This rearrangement joins TRBV5-8 to TRBJ2-2, with D perhaps matching TRBD1 or TRBD2 (5 bases each). This sequence originates from an adult in good health. The starting material was peripheral blood, obtained on day 0 of MenACWY control vaccination. CDR3 coding DNA: TGTGCCAGCAGCTTGGGTGGGGGTTTCGGCACCGGGGAGCTGTTTTTT. Translation gives CASSLGGGFGTGELFF.